Reported below is one T cell receptor beta chain. The target antigen is unknown. This sample was taken from a study of T cells in localized non-small cell lung cancer. Points from the study as a whole: Owing to sequencing of a solitary tumor region, heterogeneity cannot be discounted.

Only in-frame clones appear in the TCRdb table, and some are missing; sequencing was by immunoSEQ multiplex PCR. Of 35,000 to 45,000 clones listed, around 90% are singletons. CDR3 length equals 16 residues. Germline V lookup: CDR1 SGHNT, CDR2 YYREEE (reference sequence). V shed 2 bases and J 0 bases; nucleotides not matched to a gene: 5. The source material was peripheral blood, sampled before any cancer treatment. The V and J genes are TRBV5-4 and TRBJ2-3; 8 bases match TRBD2. This clonotype was sampled from a female donor older than 55 with stage I lung adenocarcinoma. CDR3 residues: CASSFGLAPSTDTQYF. The CDR3 coding sequence is TGTGCCAGCAGCTTCGGACTAGCACCTAGCACAGATACGCAGTATTTT.